This is a list of T cell receptor beta chains from one sample in a study of blood T cell repertoires in COVID-19. Profiled with immunoSEQ multiplex PCR; TCRdb holds only in-frame clones, not every one. Of around 65,000 clones listed, around four fifths are singletons. Source material: peripheral blood. These receptors were taken from a woman aged 45-59 years with active or convalescent COVID-19. The CDR3 runs from the conserved cysteine through the conserved F or W. A D gene is named only where the DNA matches it firmly. Not all rows give a size; the values are once, few, many and, for expanded clones, a class.

>TRBJ2-3|.|.|TRBV24-1
TGTGCCACCAGTCAGTCAGATACGCAGTATTTT
CATSQSDTQYF
>TRBJ2-7|.|.|TRBV11-2
TGTGCCAGCAGCCCGGACGGGGTGAACTACGAGCAGTACTTC
CASSPDGVNYEQYF
>TRBJ1-1|few|.|TRBV27
TGTGCCAGCAGTTTTCACAAGAACACTGAAGCTTTCTTT
CASSFHKNTEAFF
>TRBJ2-3|.|.|TRBV24-1
TGTGCCACCAGTGACATTTTACAGGGAGATACGCAGTATTTT
CATSDILQGDTQYF
>TRBJ2-1|.|TRBD1|TRBV25-1
TGTGCCAGCAACTCAGCAGGGGGCAATGAGCAGTTCTTC
CASNSAGGNEQFF
>TRBJ1-2|.|TRBD1|TRBV18
TGTGCCAGCTCAGCCGGGACAGGGGATGGCTACACCTTC
CASSAGTGDGYTF
>TRBJ1-2|.|.|TRBV19
TGTGCCAGTAGATACAGGGAACGCTATGGCTACACCTTC
CASRYRERYGYTF
>TRBJ2-1|.|.|TRBV5-5
TGTGCCAGCAGCTTGGTTTCAACAGGGCGGAGGCACAATGAGCAGTTCTTC
CASSLVSTGRRHNEQFF
>TRBJ2-7|.|TRBD2|TRBV11-2
TGTGCCAGCAGCCCCCTAGCGGGAGGGCCGAGCTACGAGCAGTACTTC
CASSPLAGGPSYEQYF
>TRBJ2-2|.|TRBD2|TRBV4-3
TGCGCCAGCAGCCAAGCCAGCGGGAGAGAAACCGGGGAGCTGTTTTTT
CASSQASGRETGELFF
>TRBJ2-1|.|.|TRBV19
TGTGCCAGTAGTTCCGGGTACGTCAACAATGAGCAGTTCTTC
CASSSGYVNNEQFF
>TRBJ2-1|.|.|TRBV5-4
TGTGCCAGCAGCTTGAGAGTAAAAAGCGATGAGCAGTTCTTC
CASSLRVKSDEQFF
>TRBJ1-5|medium-sized|TRBD1|TRBV6-5
TGTGCCAGCAGTATAGGGACAGTGGCTCAGCCCCAGCATTTT
CASSIGTVAQPQHF
>TRBJ2-1|few|.|TRBV5-1
TGCGCCAGCAGCTTGGGCGACTATGGTGAGCAGTTCTTC
CASSLGDYGEQFF
>TRBJ2-7|.|.|TRBV4-1
TGCGCCAGCAGCCAATCCAGGGACCGGGAGATGGGCGAGCAGTACTTC
CASSQSRDREMGEQYF
>TRBJ1-1|.|.|TRBV6-6
TGTGCCAGCAGTTCGACGGGGGGGTGGACTGAAGCTTTCTTT
CASSSTGGWTEAFF
>TRBJ1-5|once|.|TRBV6-5
TGTGCCAGCAGGAAACAGAAGAATAGCAATCAGCCCCAGCATTTT
CASRKQKNSNQPQHF
>TRBJ2-7|medium-sized|TRBD1|TRBV27
TGTGCCAGCAGTCTCATGACAGGGTACTACGAGCAGTACTTC
CASSLMTGYYEQYF
>TRBJ2-7|.|TRBD1|TRBV10-3
TGTGCCATCATGCAGAACAGGGGCTACGAGCAGTACTTC
CAIMQNRGYEQYF
>TRBJ2-3|.|.|TRBV7-9
TGTGCCAGCAGCTTAGTCACGGGGGGCAAGGATACGCAGTATTTT
CASSLVTGGKDTQYF
>TRBJ2-3|.|TRBD2|TRBV9
TGTGCCAGCAGCGTAGAGGCGGGAGCCTCTCTGTGGGATACGCAGTATTTT
CASSVEAGASLWDTQYF
>TRBJ1-1|.|.|TRBV25-1
TGTGCCAGCAGTGAATCGGGGAGCGGAACTGAAGCTTTCTTT
CASSESGSGTEAFF
>TRBJ1-1|.|.|TRBV7-2
TGTGCCAGCAGCTTCACCCCGGACACTGAAGCTTTCTTT
CASSFTPDTEAFF
>TRBJ2-2|.|.|TRBV6-2/TRBV6-3
TGTGCCAGCAGTACCAAGGGAGGGGGACTCGGGGAGCTGTTTTTT
CASSTKGGGLGELFF
>TRBJ1-2|.|TRBD1|TRBV24-1
TGTGCCACCAGTCAGGGGGCTTACTATGGCTACACCTTC
CATSQGAYYGYTF
>TRBJ2-7|.|TRBD1|TRBV7-2
TGTGCCAGCAGAGGCCCGGGGACAGGGCTCTACGAGCAGTACTTC
CASRGPGTGLYEQYF
>TRBJ2-3|.|TRBD2|TRBV2
TGTGCCAGCAGAGCTAGCGGGAGGGACACAGATACGCAGTATTTT
CASRASGRDTDTQYF
>TRBJ1-1|.|.|TRBV7-2
TGTGCCAGCAGCACTCCTGGGACCAGGGGAGGGGGAGCTTTCTTT
CASSTPGTRGGGAFF